This T cell receptor (beta chain) originates from a study of T cells in Graves' hyperthyroidism and ophthalmopathy. Study as a whole: Peripheral blood was obtained at initial diagnosis, preceding any treatment. Study-wide findings and caveats: Researchers found most expanded thyroid clonotypes above 0.001 in blood as well.

Exclusion of patients followed from uncontrolled infection, other autoimmune disease, pregnancy or lactation. Using about 10 ml of fresh peripheral blood, PBMCs were prepared. This clonotype was seen many times. The antigen is not known. RNA transcripts provided the source from which TCR beta CDR3 regions were amplified. TCR CDR3 regions were first amplified by RT-PCR with HTBI primers. TCRdb reanalysed the multiplex PCR reads using MiXCR and keeps one entry per CDR3 protein. Found here are roughly 360,000 distinct CDR3 sequences, approximately 15% of them singletons; the top ten hold 20% to 25%. The trim removed 6 bases at V and 5 bases at J, leaving 11 bases unmatched. The CDR3 extends over 16 amino acids.

The chain is built from TRBV12-3 or TRBV12-4 and TRBJ2-5, with 11 nucleotides matching TRBD1. Sequenced sample: blood. The sequence came from a man aged 30-40 years with Graves' hyperthyroidism that later progressed to Graves' ophthalmopathy. The CDR3 loop reads CASRHRDRGVRETQYF. The CDR3 DNA follows: TGTGCCAGCAGGCACCGGGACAGGGGGGTAAGGGAGACCCAGTACTTC.